This T cell receptor (beta chain) derives from a study of CD8+CD57+ T cells in acquired aplastic anemia. About the research overall: Sorted CD4+ and CD8+ cells yielded about 3.1 ug of DNA on average.

Selection for sequencing was limited to patients who had shown CD8+CD57+ cell expansion by flow cytometry. None of the patients had been given any therapy when their blood was sampled. Study outcomes and limitations: Patients and controls shared roughly 30 CD8+ CDR3 sequences, which appeared highly expressed in patients and within their immunodominant clones.

This clonotype was found many times. The antigen is undetermined. The study profiled TCR beta VDJ and CDR3 using genomic DNA as template. TCRdb passed the reads through MiXCR, listing each CDR3 protein once. This sample has a few hundred thousand distinct CDR3 sequences, with under 55% found just once. CDR1 SGHTS and CDR2 YDEGEE come from the germline V gene. Trimming removed 4 bases at V and 0 bases at J, with 8 bases between. This CDR3 is built from 13 residues. The chain has TRBV5-8 and TRBJ2-7; D is perhaps TRBD2 (6 bases). The specimen was sorted CD4+, CD8+, or CD8+CD57+ T cells (not recorded which) from PBMCs. The origin of this receptor is a human donor with aplastic anemia. The CDR3 coding sequence is TGTGCCAGCAGCAGGGGACTCTCCTACGAGCAGTACTTC. As protein: CASSRGLSYEQYF.